This T cell receptor (beta chain) was observed in a study of response to subunit inactivated influenza vaccine. Findings and caveats of the study: Every seasonal influenza vaccination brings in few new T cells, the authors suggested.

TCRdb redid the calling of the RT-PCR reads with MiXCR, one entry per CDR3 protein. This sample has just under 550,000 distinct CDR3 sequences; approximately 24% occur once, and the top ten carry approximately 3%. This clonotype occurred a few times. Its specificity is not known. The germline gives CDR1 DFQATT, CDR2 SNEGSKA (reference sequence). The CDR3 runs 16 residues. V was shortened by 1 base and J by 3 bases, with 16 bases between the two germline ends. The sample was also linked to a second study, of T cells expressing NK-cell markers. That source reports: Production of TCR beta cDNA relied on 5'RACE template switching with UMIs. Sequencing covered eight donors, seven HCMV-seropositive and one seronegative. The same clonotypes also predominated in the CD3+CD56-NKG2C+ fraction of several donors.

V gene TRBV20-1 combines with J gene TRBJ1-5; D remains ambiguous. The material sequenced was CD4+ T cells sorted from PBMCs, taken about 12 days after vaccination. This TCR was sampled from a man aged 45-65 years who received an inactivated influenza vaccine. In DNA form, the CDR3 reads TGCAGTGCTAGAGTGGGAGAGAATTGGGTCAATCAGCCCCAGCATTTT. Protein product: CSARVGENWVNQPQHF.